The 13 T cell receptor beta chains below were found in one sample sequenced in a study of T cell responses to AZD1222 COVID-19 vaccine. Measured with immunoSEQ multiplex PCR; TCRdb has only the in-frame clones, and not every one. This sample has approximately 130,000 clones, with roughly 89% found just once. The sequenced sample was peripheral blood, obtained on day 0 of AZD1222 vaccination. The receptor set was obtained from an adult in good health.

V is TRBV19 and J is TRBJ1-4; possible D gene TRBD1, 6 bases. CDR3 size: 13 residues. Germline CDR1 reads LNHDA; CDR2 reads SQIVND (reference sequence). The germline V and J ends were trimmed by 5 bases and 8 bases, with 12 bases remaining between them. The CDR3 region has the DNA TGTGCCAGTAGTGCGACAGGCAACGAAAAACTGTTTTTT. It encodes CASSATGNEKLFF. The full variable domain, with the rest looked up from reference TRBV19 and TRBJ1-4, is DGGITQSPKYLFRKEGQNVTLSCEQNLNHDAMYWYRQDPGQGLRLIYYSQIVNDFQKGDIAEGYSVSREKKESFPLTVTSAQKNPTAFYLCASSATGNEKLFFGSGTQLSVL.

This clone was seen a single time. The chain has TRBV2 and TRBJ1-4; weak D call: TRBD1 (5 bases). With 7 bases removed from V and 8 bases from J, the gap between germline ends came to 14 bases. Germline assignment: CDR1 SNHLY and CDR2 FYNNEI. The CDR3 has 13 residues. CDR3 DNA sequence: TGTGCCAGCACGAGGGACCGCTCAGAAAAACTGTTTTTT. Translation: CASTRDRSEKLFF.

The rearrangement uses TRBV11-2 and TRBJ1-1; 9 bases are a match to TRBD1. The J segment lost 0 bases and the V segment lost 6 bases, leaving 11 bases of the junction unmatched. CDR3 length: 17 residues. Germline assignment: CDR1 SGHAT and CDR2 FQNNGV. The CDR3 is CASSRYGTGLMNTEAFF. The CDR3 coding sequence is TGTGCCAGCAGTCGGTACGGGACAGGGCTAATGAACACTGAAGCTTTCTTT.

The chain recombines TRBV6-2 or TRBV6-3 with TRBJ1-5, with 10 bases fitting TRBD1. Trimming cost V 4 bases and J 5 bases; bases outside gene matches: 5. Germline V gives CDR1 MNHEY, CDR2 SVGEGT. The CDR3 runs 15 residues. CDR3 loop: CASSSDRGPDQPQHF. The CDR3 region has the DNA TGTGCCAGCAGTTCCGACAGGGGGCCGGATCAGCCCCAGCATTTT.

The chain employs TRBV5-8 and TRBJ2-4; unclear D gene. V was pared by 2 bases and J by 5 bases, with 8 bases between. Germline V lookup: CDR1 SGHTS, CDR2 YDEGEE. The CDR3 contains 13 residues. The CDR3 nucleotides are TGTGCCAGCAGCTTCAGCAGTCAAAACATTCAGTACTTC. Protein sequence: CASSFSSQNIQYF.

The chain employs TRBV19 and TRBJ2-7; 8 bases line up with TRBD1. V was clipped by 5 bases and J by 6 bases; unmatched bases: 6. The germline gives CDR1 LNHDA, CDR2 SQIVND (reference sequence). The CDR3 runs 13 residues. CDR3 DNA sequence: TGTGCCAGTAGTGCCCAAACAGGGGGCGAGCAGTACTTC. Its translation: CASSAQTGGEQYF.

This chain uses TRBV19 with TRBJ1-6; maybe TRBD1 (5 bases). V dropped 6 bases and J dropped 6 bases, with 24 bases sitting between them. CDR1 and CDR2 (germline): LNHDA, SQIVND (reference sequence). The CDR3 runs to 18 residues. CDR3 bases: TGTGCCAGTAGCACCATTACCGCGGGGGTGGTGAGTAATTCACCCCTCCACTTT. Translating gives CASSTITAGVVSNSPLHF. Combining the CDR3 with reference TRBV19 and TRBJ1-6 gives the whole variable domain DGGITQSPKYLFRKEGQNVTLSCEQNLNHDAMYWYRQDPGQGLRLIYYSQIVNDFQKGDIAEGYSVSREKKESFPLTVTSAQKNPTAFYLCASSTITAGVVSNSPLHFGNGTRLTVT.

The V and J genes are TRBV15 and TRBJ2-2, with D unresolved. Germline CDR1 is LNHNV and CDR2 is YYDKDF (reference sequence). This CDR3 has 14 amino acids. V was shortened by 3 bases and J by 6 bases, with 11 bases between the two germline ends. The CDR3 spells CATSRTDGPGELFF. In DNA form, the CDR3 reads TGTGCCACCAGCAGGACGGATGGCCCCGGGGAGCTGTTTTTT.

The CDR3 here is CACRGYGYTF. The CDR3 DNA reads as TGTGCCTGCAGGGGCTATGGCTACACCTTC. The chain uses TRBV30 and TRBJ1-2; TRBD1 might be the D (6 bases). CDR1 and CDR2 (germline): GTSNPN, SVGIG (reference sequence). The CDR3 covers 10 residues. Trimming cost V 6 bases and J 4 bases, with 6 bases left between them.

V gene TRBV14 combines with J gene TRBJ2-3, with 8 bases fitting TRBD2. Germline V gene sequence: CDR1 SGHDN, CDR2 FVKESK. The trim removed 2 bases at V and 6 bases at J, leaving 7 bases unmatched. The CDR3 is made up of 15 amino acids. The CDR3 DNA reads as TGTGCCAGCAGCCAAACGGGAGGGCTCGGGGATACGCAGTATTTT. This sequence encodes CASSQTGGLGDTQYF.

The genes are TRBV19 and TRBJ1-5; maybe TRBD1 (5 bases). The germline gives CDR1 LNHDA, CDR2 SQIVND (reference sequence). The CDR3 is made up of 14 amino acids. Trimming pared 7 bases from V and 4 bases from J, leaving 14 bases between. CDR3 in DNA: TGTGCCAGTAAGGGGAGTGACAGAAATCAGCCCCAGCATTTT. This gives the protein CASKGSDRNQPQHF.

The V call is TRBV4-1, the J call TRBJ2-5; 9 bases line up with TRBD2. Germline V gives CDR1 MGHRA, CDR2 YSYEKL. J gave up 0 bases and V 1 base, and 9 bases lay outside the gene matches. This CDR3 has 18 amino acids. CDR3 bases: TGCGCCAGCAGCCAAGGGGTGAGCGCGGGAGGGTACCAAGAGACCCAGTACTTC. Its translation is CASSQGVSAGGYQETQYF.

This chain joins TRBV10-1 and TRBJ2-3, with TRBD2 as a possible D gene (6 bases). CDR3 size: 14 residues. Trimming stripped 2 bases from V and 6 bases from J, with 12 bases between. The germline V gene has CDR1 WNHNN and CDR2 SYGVQD (reference sequence). CDR3 amino acids: CASSEDGSRDTQYF. DNA for the CDR3: TGCGCCAGCAGTGAGGACGGGAGCAGGGATACGCAGTATTTT.